Included here is one T cell receptor beta chain sequence, with context. Treatment in this sample: 15 Gy SBRT to primary tumor, nephrectomy 4 weeks later. Nephrectomy followed 15 Gy stereotactic body radiation by 4 weeks. The method was immunoSEQ multiplex PCR; TCRdb's version includes in-frame clones alone and lacks a portion of them. This sample has several thousand clones; 50% to 75% occur once, and the top ten carry less than 20%. The sample belongs to a study of radiation and T cells in renal cell carcinoma. CDR3 size: 19 residues. The germline V and J ends were trimmed by 10 bases and 0 bases, with 25 bases remaining between them. CDR1 and CDR2 from the germline V gene are SGHVS and FNYEAQ.

The TCR comes from a man aged 55 to 70 with renal cell carcinoma. Material: tumor tissue, obtained from a patient whose treatment included radiotherapy and nephrectomy. The V call is TRBV7-6, the J call TRBJ2-6; D may correspond to TRBD1 or TRBD2 (6 bases each). The CDR3 DNA sequence: TGTGCCACCTCCCCATGGGGGGCAGGAGCCTACTCTGGGGCCAACGTCCTGACTTTC. Translated: CATSPWGAGAYSGANVLTF.